These 27 T cell receptor beta chains came from one sample sequenced in a study of CD8+ T cells in alopecia areata. Once RNA had been extracted, it was reverse transcribed into cDNA to act as the sequencing template. Only in-frame clones appear in the TCRdb table, and some are missing; sequencing was by immunoSEQ multiplex PCR. The sample has some 240,000 clones, around 62% seen once; the top ten hold around 0.44%. The input for sequencing was CD4+ T cells sorted from blood, taken at week 0. These receptors originate from a human donor with alopecia areata.

Regarding this clone: The sample carries other DNA sequences with the same CDR3. The chain couples TRBV30 to TRBJ2-7; no clear D. The V end lost 0 bases, the J end lost 6 bases, and 3 bases lay between the germline ends. The CDR3 totals 10 residues. The V gene's germline CDR1 is GTSNPN and CDR2 SVGIG (reference sequence). The CDR3 reads CAWSVREQYF. The CDR3 nucleotides are TGTGCCTGGAGTGTACGCGAGCAGTACTTC.

The chain joins TRBV29-1 to TRBJ1-2; no firm D call. The CDR3 is 12 amino acids. Trimming pared 2 bases from V and 4 bases from J, leaving 8 bases between. The germline V gene encodes CDR1 SQVTM and CDR2 ANQGSEA. The CDR3 is CSVEPLAYGYTF. The CDR3 DNA sequence: TGCAGCGTTGAACCGCTAGCCTATGGCTACACCTTC. Variable domain in full (rest from reference TRBV29-1 and TRBJ1-2): SAVISQKPSRDICQRGTSLTIQCQVDSQVTMMFWYRQQPGQSLTLIATANQGSEATYESGFVIDKFPISRPNLTFSTLTVSNMSPEDSSIYLCSVEPLAYGYTFGSGTRLTVV.

The chain joins TRBV29-1 to TRBJ1-2; D might be TRBD1 (5 bases). CDR3 size: 12 residues. The germline V gene has CDR1 SQVTM and CDR2 ANQGSEA. The ends were cut back, 4 bases at V and 6 bases at J, with 12 bases in the middle. CDR3 sequence reads: CSVVEGQDGYTF. CDR3 DNA sequence: TGCAGCGTTGTGGAGGGGCAGGATGGCTACACCTTC.

The CDR3 nucleotides are TGCGCCAGCAGCTTGGAATTAGCGGGGAGCACAGATACGCAGTATTTT. It yields the protein CASSLELAGSTDTQYF. The chain employs TRBV5-1 and TRBJ2-3; 8 bases agree with TRBD2. The junction had 3 bases not matched to a gene; V was cut back by 0 bases and J by 0 bases. The CDR3 contains 16 residues. Germline V gene data show CDR1 as SGHRS and CDR2 as YFSETQ.

V usage is TRBV29-1 and J usage is TRBJ2-6; tentatively, D is TRBD2 (5 bases). V lost 5 bases to trimming and J lost 2 bases, with 10 bases between them. CDR3 length: 14 residues. The germline V gene encodes CDR1 SQVTM and CDR2 ANQGSEA. Written as DNA, the CDR3 is TGCAGCGTTAGAGGGCTTGCTGGGGCCAACGTCCTGACTTTC. It is translated as CSVRGLAGANVLTF.

The V gene is TRBV27, the J gene TRBJ2-3; maybe TRBD1 (5 bases). Per the germline V gene, CDR1 is MNHEY and CDR2 is SMNVEV (reference sequence). This CDR3 comprises 14 residues. The V end lost 5 bases, the J end lost 4 bases, and 13 bases lay between the germline ends. The CDR3 nucleotides read TGTGCCAGCAGTGCAACCAGGGAATCAGATACGCAGTATTTT. This sequence encodes CASSATRESDTQYF.

This clone was detected only a few times. The chain is built from TRBV30 and TRBJ1-4, with 8 positions matching TRBD1. This CDR3 is 14 amino acids long. With 6 bases clipped from V and 8 bases from J, the junction kept 11 bases outside the gene matches. Germline values: CDR1 GTSNPN, CDR2 SVGIG (reference sequence). CDR3 residues: CACLPQGAREKLFF. The CDR3 DNA follows: TGTGCCTGCCTTCCTCAGGGGGCGCGAGAAAAACTGTTTTTT.

The chain is built from TRBV4-1 and TRBJ2-5; the D is unclear. The CDR3 loop spans 12 amino acids. Germline CDR1 MGHRA, CDR2 YSYEKL. Trimming left V 3 bases short and J 4 bases short, with 6 bases between. The CDR3 region has the DNA TGCGCCAGCAGCCAGGATCTAGAGACCCAGTACTTC. The encoded protein is CASSQDLETQYF.

CDR3 amino acids: CASSSEGALSNQPQHF. The DNA of the CDR3 is TGTGCCAGCAGCTCGGAGGGGGCGTTGAGCAATCAGCCCCAGCATTTT. The chain uses TRBV7-8 and TRBJ1-5; 7 positions agree with TRBD1. V dropped 4 bases and J dropped 1; count of bases not matched to a gene: 7. The CDR3 runs 16 residues. Germline values: CDR1 SGHVS, CDR2 FQNEAQ.

The J gene is TRBJ1-5, the V gene TRBV2; 8 positions match TRBD1. Germline trimming cut 4 bases from V and 10 bases from J; bases unmatched to any gene: 9. CDR1 is SNHLY and CDR2 is FYNNEI in the germline V gene. The CDR3 extends over 14 amino acids. CDR3 sequence (DNA): TGTGCCAGCAGTGGGACAGGGTCTTACGGACCCCAGCATTTT. This codes for CASSGTGSYGPQHF.

The gene calls are TRBV5-1 and TRBJ2-4; TRBD2 might be the D (6 bases). The germline CDR1 and CDR2 sequences are SGHRS and YFSETQ. The CDR3 consists of 15 residues. V was clipped by 4 bases and J by 3 bases, with 14 bases between them. The CDR3 sequence: CASSASALRKNIQYF. CDR3 nucleotide sequence: TGCGCCAGCAGCGCTAGCGCCCTACGCAAAAACATTCAGTACTTC.

This clone was detected only a few times. The V and J genes are TRBV15 and TRBJ2-7; 7 positions match TRBD1. The CDR3 runs 13 residues. In germline, CDR1 is LNHNV, CDR2 YYDKDF (reference sequence). J was trimmed by 6 bases and V by 0 bases; bases with no gene match: 2. In nucleotides, the CDR3 is TGTGCCACCAGCAGAGAGACAGGGATCGAGCAGTACTTC. Protein product: CATSRETGIEQYF.

This clone was observed a few times. The chain combines TRBV5-1 with TRBJ1-1; no reliable D call. The V gene's germline CDR1 is SGHRS and CDR2 YFSETQ. Between the trimmed V and J ends, which lost 1 base and 1 base, there was a span of 2 bases. The CDR3 totals 12 residues. The CDR3 sequence: CASSLSNTEAFF. The CDR3 DNA follows: TGCGCCAGCAGCTTGTCGAACACTGAAGCTTTCTTT. Using reference TRBV5-1 and TRBJ1-1 for the parts outside the CDR3, the full variable domain is KAGVTQTPRYLIKTRGQQVTLSCSPISGHRSVSWYQQTPGQGLQFLFEYFSETQRNKGNFPGRFSGRQFSNSRSEMNVSTLELGDSALYLCASSLSNTEAFFGQGTRLTVV.

This chain joins TRBV5-1 and TRBJ2-2, with 8 nucleotides matching TRBD1. Per germline, CDR1 SGHRS and CDR2 YFSETQ. With V trimmed by 6 bases and J by 5 bases, 6 bases remained unmatched. The CDR3 loop spans 14 amino acids. For the CDR3, the DNA is TGCGCCAGCAAGGGCGGACAGGGTACCGGGGAGCTGTTTTTT. This translates into CASKGGQGTGELFF.

The rearrangement uses TRBV5-1 and TRBJ1-1; D not resolved. This CDR3 contains 14 residues. Trimming pared 0 bases from V and 0 bases from J, leaving 6 bases between. CDR1 and CDR2 from the germline V gene are SGHRS and YFSETQ. Here the CDR3 reads CASSLAQMNTEAFF. CDR3 in DNA: TGCGCCAGCAGCTTGGCCCAGATGAACACTGAAGCTTTCTTT.

This clone appeared a few times. The rearrangement joins TRBV27 to TRBJ2-7; D is perhaps TRBD1 (7 bases). The CDR3 is 14 residues long. Looked up from germline, CDR1 is MNHEY and CDR2 is SMNVEV (reference sequence). V dropped 5 bases and J dropped 2 bases, with 13 bases sitting between them. The CDR3 region is CASSRGTVPYEQYF. CDR3 nucleotide sequence: TGTGCCAGCAGTCGGGGGACAGTTCCCTACGAGCAGTACTTC.

This clone was found once. This chain joins TRBV7-3 and TRBJ2-6; D is unresolved. V was trimmed by 7 bases and J by 2 bases, leaving 21 bases between them. This CDR3 has 18 residues. Germline V gene sequence: CDR1 SGHTA, CDR2 FQGTGA. CDR3 DNA sequence: TGTGCCAGCACCCCTTTTGCGGCTAGTCTGGCTGGGGCCAACGTCCTGACTTTC. Its protein product is CASTPFAASLAGANVLTF.

This clone was picked up one time. CDR3 nucleotides: TGTGCCAGCAGCGGCAGAATCAAAAACATTCAGTACTTC. The encoded protein is CASSGRIKNIQYF. The chain has TRBV27 and TRBJ2-4; no clear D. This CDR3 spans 13 amino acids. CDR1 is MNHEY and CDR2 is SMNVEV in the germline V gene (reference sequence). The V end was cut by 6 bases, the J end by 3 bases, with 9 bases between.

The chain recombines TRBV7-6 with TRBJ1-1; TRBD1 might be the D (5 bases). Germline V gene lookup returns CDR1 SGHVS and CDR2 FNYEAQ. The ends were cut back, 1 base at V and 1 base at J, with 7 bases in the middle. The length of the CDR3 is 14 residues. DNA of the CDR3: TGTGCCAGCAGCTTAGAAAGGGGGAACACTGAAGCTTTCTTT. It specifies CASSLERGNTEAFF. Filled out from reference TRBV7-6 and TRBJ1-1, the complete variable domain reads GAGVSQSPRYKVTKRGQDVALRCDPISGHVSLYWYRQALGQGPEFLTYFNYEAQQDKSGLPNDRFSAERPEGSISTLTIQRTEQRDSAMYRCASSLERGNTEAFFGQGTRLTVV.

The table lists this clone with a count of one. The chain employs TRBV4-2 and TRBJ1-2; 9 nucleotides line up with TRBD1. The CDR3 is 16 amino acids. V lost 2 bases, J lost 2 bases, and 6 bases stayed unmatched. Germline V gene data show CDR1 as LGHNA and CDR2 as YNFKEQ. The CDR3 loop is CASSQSTGGGNYGYTF. The CDR3 bases are TGTGCCAGCAGCCAAAGTACAGGGGGCGGAAACTATGGCTACACCTTC.

This clone was seen a few times. The rearrangement joins TRBV19 to TRBJ1-1, with unresolved D. The length of the CDR3 is 15 residues. Germline CDR1 reads LNHDA; CDR2 reads SQIVND (reference sequence). The germline V and J ends were trimmed by 3 bases and 4 bases, with 15 bases remaining between them. In DNA form, the CDR3 reads TGTGCCAGTAGTATGAAACCGATGTCAGGCACTGAAGCTTTCTTT. Translated, it gives CASSMKPMSGTEAFF. The complete variable domain, with remaining parts taken from reference TRBV19 and TRBJ1-1, reads DGGITQSPKYLFRKEGQNVTLSCEQNLNHDAMYWYRQDPGQGLRLIYYSQIVNDFQKGDIAEGYSVSREKKESFPLTVTSAQKNPTAFYLCASSMKPMSGTEAFFGQGTRLTVV.

The rearrangement links TRBV29-1 to TRBJ1-3, with a tentative D call TRBD1 (5 bases). CDR3 length: 12 residues. CDR1 SQVTM and CDR2 ANQGSEA come from the germline V gene. The V end lost 3 bases, the J end lost 10 bases, and 13 bases lay between the germline ends. The CDR3 loop is CSVDGGERTIYF. The CDR3 DNA follows: TGCAGCGTTGACGGGGGGGAGAGAACCATATATTTT.

The V and J genes are TRBV30 and TRBJ1-1; no clear D. Germline-derived CDR1 and CDR2 are GTSNPN and SVGIG (reference sequence). The CDR3 is 13 residues long. The V end was cut by 0 bases, the J end by 0 bases, with 5 bases between. CDR3 region: CAWSVSMNTEAFF. CDR3 coding DNA: TGTGCCTGGAGTGTTTCCATGAACACTGAAGCTTTCTTT.

There are a few counts of this clone. The rearrangement uses TRBV10-3 and TRBJ2-1; 13 nucleotides align to TRBD2. CDR1 ENHRY and CDR2 SYGVKD come from the germline V gene. The CDR3 is made up of 16 amino acids. V was clipped by 4 bases and J by 8 bases; unmatched bases: 8. In DNA, the CDR3 is TGTGCCATCAGTGCTCCACTAGCGGGGGGGCTACATGAGCAGTTCTTC. Translated: CAISAPLAGGLHEQFF.

This clone has more than one count but fewer than ten. The rearrangement joins TRBV7-8 to TRBJ2-7, with D maybe TRBD2 (6 bases). V was cut by 2 bases and J by 6 bases, with 17 bases left in between. Looked up from germline, CDR1 is SGHVS and CDR2 is FQNEAQ. The CDR3 consists of 15 residues. The CDR3 protein is CASSLSPGESGEQYF. DNA of the CDR3: TGTGCCAGCAGCTTATCTCCGGGAGAGTCTGGCGAGCAGTACTTC.

The gene calls are TRBV29-1 and TRBJ1-1; D is perhaps TRBD1 (5 bases). With 6 bases removed from V and 2 bases from J, the gap between germline ends came to 10 bases. The CDR3 consists of 12 residues. Germline V gene sequence: CDR1 SQVTM, CDR2 ANQGSEA. The DNA for the CDR3 is TGCAGCGTCTCGACAGTTAACACTGAAGCTTTCTTT. It is translated as CSVSTVNTEAFF. The whole variable domain, filled in from reference TRBV29-1 and TRBJ1-1, reads SAVISQKPSRDICQRGTSLTIQCQVDSQVTMMFWYRQQPGQSLTLIATANQGSEATYESGFVIDKFPISRPNLTFSTLTVSNMSPEDSSIYLCSVSTVNTEAFFGQGTRLTVV.

The CDR3 bases are TGTGCCAGCAGTGCGGAGGCGGCAAGAAACACTGAAGCTTTCTTT. Protein: CASSAEAARNTEAFF. The chain joins TRBV2 to TRBJ1-1; no firm D call. Germline-derived CDR1 and CDR2 are SNHLY and FYNNEI. Between the trimmed V and J ends, which lost 4 bases and 2 bases, there was a span of 14 bases. The CDR3 loop spans 15 amino acids.